This T cell receptor beta chain stems from a study of control samples from healthy donors and cancer patients. Sequenced by immunoSEQ multiplex PCR; TCRdb stores in-frame clones only, minus some. The sample shows some 120,000 clones, roughly 88% of them seen only once. With V trimmed by 10 bases and J by 12 bases, 10 bases remained unmatched. Germline loops: CDR1 SNHLY, CDR2 FYNNEI. CDR3 length equals 12 residues. V and J are TRBV2 and TRBJ2-1; 9 positions match TRBD1. This receptor was obtained from a man between 45 and 60 years old in good health. Sequenced: blood. CDR3 coding DNA: TGTGCCATTAGCCGGGACAGGGTTGGGCAGTTCTTC. Translated: CAISRDRVGQFF.